This section outlines one T cell receptor (beta chain) sequence together with its context. Antigen specificity is unknown. In germline, CDR1 is LNHDA, CDR2 SQIVND (reference sequence). Trimming left V 9 bases short and J 4 bases short, with 15 bases between. The CDR3 totals 13 residues. The data were obtained in a study of cytomegalovirus exposure and HLA in healthy donors. Whole-study results and caveats: Common viral pathogens (according to a later analysis) appeared linked to several of the most significant clusters.

Both 60 Vbeta primers and 13 Jbeta primers went into the PCR. Produced via immunoSEQ multiplex PCR; TCRdb's table is partial and in-frame only. The top ten clones hold roughly 9% of a sample with more than 95,000 clones, around two thirds of them seen once. The source is a woman between 40 and 50 years old in good health and CMV-seropositive. This chain joins TRBV19 and TRBJ1-1, with D maybe TRBD1 (5 bases). The sample comprised PBMCs. This CDR3 is CASTRGGSTEAFF. The CDR3 coding sequence is TGTGCCAGCACCCGGGGGGGTAGCACTGAAGCTTTCTTT.